What follows are 20 T cell receptor beta chains derived from one specimen sequenced in a study of spatial heterogeneity in lung cancer. Time point meaning: sample taken at primary tumor resection. TCRdb passed the 5' RACE reads through MiXCR, listing each CDR3 protein once. The sample contains about 24,000 distinct CDR3 sequences, 3% to 3.5% of which appear only once. Sequencing used PBMCs, obtained at surgery. The receptors stem from a female donor with early-stage non-small cell lung cancer.

The table lists this clonotype with many counts. The rearrangement joins TRBV5-6 to TRBJ2-6; D is ambiguous. Per the germline V gene, CDR1 is SGHDT and CDR2 is YYEEEE. The CDR3 contains 14 residues. Trimming left V 1 base short and J 0 bases short, with 2 bases between. This CDR3 is CASSLPSGANVLTF. In DNA, the CDR3 is TGTGCCAGCAGCTTGCCCTCTGGGGCCAACGTCCTGACTTTC.

This clonotype has a count of ten or more. The chain has TRBV28 and TRBJ1-5; D is possibly TRBD1 (6 bases). Deletions cut 3 bases from V and 7 bases from J, with 19 bases between. In germline, CDR1 is MDHEN, CDR2 SYDVKM. The CDR3 runs 16 residues. CDR3 protein: CASSFELLQGVQPQHF. CDR3 in DNA: TGTGCCAGCAGTTTCGAGCTCCTACAGGGCGTCCAGCCCCAGCATTTT.

This clonotype was picked up a small number of times. V and J are TRBV24-1 and TRBJ1-2; TRBD1 agrees at 7 bases. This CDR3 is 11 amino acids long. The V gene's germline CDR1 is KGHDR and CDR2 SFDVKD. V gave up 9 bases and J gave up 4 bases; unmatched junction bases: 1. The CDR3 DNA reads TGTGCCACCGGGGACAGCTATGGCTACACCTTC. It codes for CATGDSYGYTF.

In its sample, this clonotype was seen a few times. The genes are TRBV4-2 and TRBJ2-2, with D possibly matching TRBD1 (5 bases). This CDR3 spans 17 amino acids. Trimming took off 3 bases at V and 1 base at J, with 15 bases between the two ends. CDR1 is LGHNA, CDR2 YNFKEQ, per germline. The CDR3 DNA reads as TGTGCCAGCAGCCAGCCGGACATGGACAAGAACACCGGGGAGCTGTTTTTT. This gives the protein CASSQPDMDKNTGELFF.

This clonotype was counted many times. V gene TRBV27 combines with J gene TRBJ2-7, with D unresolved. Trimming left V 3 bases short and J 4 bases short, with 13 bases between. This CDR3 spans 14 amino acids. Germline values: CDR1 MNHEY, CDR2 SMNVEV (reference sequence). The CDR3 reads CASSFVTAMYEQYF. The CDR3 DNA reads TGTGCCAGCAGTTTCGTGACGGCAATGTACGAGCAGTACTTC.

The sample holds many counts of this clonotype. The chain couples TRBV6-5 to TRBJ2-3; TRBD1 aligns across 12 bases. The CDR3 sequence is 18 residues long. From germline, CDR1 is MNHEY and CDR2 SVGAGI. V gave up 2 bases and J gave up 7 bases; unmatched junction bases: 13. DNA for the CDR3: TGTGCCAGCAGTTACGCAGCCGGGACAGGGGGCCGTCTCCATACGCAGTATTTT. Translated: CASSYAAGTGGRLHTQYF.

This clonotype was recorded at least ten times. CDR3 residues: CASSDGGPYEQYF. The CDR3 DNA reads as TGTGCCAGCAGTGATGGGGGACCCTACGAGCAGTACTTC. This rearrangement joins TRBV6-1 to TRBJ2-7, with D perhaps given as TRBD1 or TRBD2 (5 bases each). The CDR3 is 13 residues long. Germline V lookup: CDR1 MNHNS, CDR2 SASEGT. The V gene lost 3 bases and the J gene lost 2 bases, with 8 bases spanning the gap.

The chain employs TRBV2 and TRBJ2-6; D is ambiguous. Germline V CDR1 and CDR2: SNHLY, FYNNEI. The CDR3 totals 14 residues. V lost 6 bases, J lost 2 bases, and 8 bases lay in between. CDR3 protein: CASSPAPGANVLTF. CDR3 DNA sequence: TGTGCCAGCAGCCCGGCCCCTGGGGCCAACGTCCTGACTTTC. The variable domain in full, with the rest retrieved from reference TRBV2 and TRBJ2-6, is EPEVTQTPSHQVTQMGQEVILRCVPISNHLYFYWYRQILGQKVEFLVSFYNNEISEKSEIFDDQFSVERPDGSNFTLKIRSTKLEDSAMYFCASSPAPGANVLTFGAGSRLTVL.

This clonotype appeared many times. This rearrangement joins TRBV20-1 to TRBJ2-6, with D perhaps matching TRBD1 (5 bases). The V end lost 4 bases, the J end lost 2 bases, and 9 bases lay between the germline ends. Germline CDR1 is DFQATT and CDR2 is SNEGSKA (reference sequence). The CDR3 spans 14 residues. The CDR3 bases are TGCAGTGCTACCAGGGATCCTGGGGCCAACGTCCTGACTTTC. Its translation is CSATRDPGANVLTF.

The V call is TRBV10-3, the J call TRBJ2-7; D remains ambiguous. The CDR3 consists of 11 residues. Between the trimmed V and J ends, which lost 2 bases and 6 bases, there was a span of 5 bases. Germline-derived CDR1 and CDR2 are ENHRY and SYGVKD. The chain's CDR3 is CAISEGGEQYF. CDR3 in DNA: TGTGCCATCAGTGAGGGCGGCGAGCAGTACTTC.

This chain connects TRBV28 to TRBJ2-7; TRBD2 matches at 12 bases. This CDR3 is built from 20 residues. J lost 0 bases, V lost 3 bases, and 15 bases had no gene match. Germline V gene lookup returns CDR1 MDHEN and CDR2 SYDVKM. For the CDR3, the DNA is TGTGCCAGCAGTTTCCCCGGGTGGGGACTAGCGGGTGCTAGCTCCTACGAGCAGTACTTC. Translation: CASSFPGWGLAGASSYEQYF.

This clonotype showed up many times. The gene calls are TRBV16 and TRBJ2-1; 7 nucleotides line up with TRBD2. This CDR3 spans 14 amino acids. Losses at the gene ends were 4 bases for V and 9 bases for J; bases not matched to a gene: 9. The germline gives CDR1 KGHSY, CDR2 FQNENV. The CDR3 coding sequence is TGTGCCAGCAGCCTTGCGGGAGAGTTGTTTGAGCAGTTCTTC. Translation: CASSLAGELFEQFF.

This clonotype was seen at least ten times. The rearrangement joins TRBV4-1 to TRBJ2-7; 11 bases match TRBD1. Germline CDR1 MGHRA, CDR2 YSYEKL. V trimming: 4 bases; J trimming: 6 bases; junction bases outside the gene matches: 17. The length of the CDR3 is 18 residues. The CDR3 DNA follows: TGCGCCAGCAGCCCTTTAGGTGGACAGGGGGCAGTAGGAAGCGAGCAGTACTTC. This codes for CASSPLGGQGAVGSEQYF.

In its sample, this clonotype was seen many times. This rearrangement joins TRBV3-1 to TRBJ2-1, with D tentatively TRBD2 (5 bases). From germline, CDR1 is LGHDT and CDR2 YNNKEL (reference sequence). Trimming removed 1 base at V and 9 bases at J, with 16 bases between. The length of the CDR3 is 15 residues. The CDR3: CASSQGFEGSIEQFF. The CDR3 bases are TGTGCCAGCAGCCAAGGGTTTGAGGGCTCAATTGAGCAGTTCTTC.

This clonotype showed up many times. The chain recombines TRBV7-8 with TRBJ1-3; TRBD1 might be the D (5 bases). This CDR3 region has 13 residues. The V and J ends lost 6 bases and 4 bases respectively, with 10 bases between them. Germline loops: CDR1 SGHVS, CDR2 FQNEAQ. The DNA of the CDR3 is TGTGCCAGCAGAGACAGAGGCGGAAACACCATATATTTT. Translation: CASRDRGGNTIYF.

The sample holds many counts of this clonotype. The chain employs TRBV7-9 and TRBJ1-1; D unclear. Trimming shortened V by 5 bases and J by 1 base, and 17 bases separated the two germline ends. This CDR3 is built from 16 residues. CDR1 and CDR2 (germline): SEHNR, FQNEAQ (reference sequence). CDR3: CASSRADTVQNTEAFF. Here the CDR3 DNA reads TGTGCCAGCAGCCGAGCCGACACGGTCCAGAACACTGAAGCTTTCTTT.

This clonotype turned up a few times. V gene TRBV7-3 combines with J gene TRBJ2-3, with 13 bases matching TRBD2. The CDR3 length is 16 residues. J lost 4 bases, V lost 5 bases, and 6 bases had no gene match. Germline CDR1 and CDR2: SGHTA and FQGTGA. The CDR3 loop is CASSLGLAGAADTQYF. The CDR3 DNA is TGTGCCAGCAGCCTAGGACTAGCGGGAGCGGCAGATACGCAGTATTTT.

A few counts support this clonotype. The rearrangement uses TRBV5-5 and TRBJ2-3, with 10 bases identical to TRBD2. Germline CDR1 reads SGHKS; CDR2 reads YYEKEE (reference sequence). The ends lost 0 bases at V and 0 bases at J; junction bases unmatched: 4. The CDR3 sequence is 17 residues long. The CDR3 protein is CASSLAGTSVSTDTQYF. CDR3 nucleotides: TGTGCCAGCAGCTTGGCGGGGACTAGCGTGAGCACAGATACGCAGTATTTT.

Ten or more counts support this clonotype. The chain joins TRBV4-1 to TRBJ1-1, with D possibly matching TRBD1 (5 bases). Looked up from germline, CDR1 is MGHRA and CDR2 is YSYEKL. Trimming shortened V by 2 bases and J by 6 bases, and 13 bases separated the two germline ends. There are 14 residues in the CDR3. CDR3 DNA: TGCGCCAGCAGCCAACCTACAGGTTTCCCTGAAGCTTTCTTT. Its translation is CASSQPTGFPEAFF.

The sample holds many counts of this clonotype. This sequence joins TRBV10-1 and TRBJ1-2; 8 bases match TRBD1. From germline, CDR1 is WNHNN and CDR2 SYGVQD (reference sequence). The CDR3 is 13 residues long. The junction had 1 base not matched to a gene; V was cut back by 4 bases and J by 3 bases. CDR3 sequence: CASSAGQDYGYTF. DNA for the CDR3: TGCGCCAGCAGTGCGGGACAGGACTATGGCTACACCTTC.